The 22 T cell receptor beta chains given below trace back to one sample, sequenced in a study of identical twins. MiXCR, run by TCRdb on the 5' RACE reads, gives a single entry per CDR3 protein. This table holds about 240,000 distinct CDR3 sequences, 6% to 8.5% found once. These data were likewise used in another study, on yellow fever vaccine responses in identical twins.

The sequenced sample was CD8+ T cells sorted from blood. The receptor set was obtained from a woman younger than 30 in good health.

This clonotype was counted at least ten times. The CDR3: CSGHGTTSTDTQYF. CDR3 bases: TGCAGCGGACACGGGACGACTAGCACAGATACGCAGTATTTT. This sequence joins TRBV29-1 and TRBJ2-3; D is possibly TRBD1 or TRBD2 (5 bases each). Germline CDR1 SQVTM, CDR2 ANQGSEA. Trimming left V 7 bases short and J 0 bases short, with 14 bases between. The length of the CDR3 is 14 residues.

This chain joins TRBV28 and TRBJ1-5; 7 positions match TRBD1. The V segment lost 4 bases and the J segment 2 bases; nucleotides outside the gene matches: 11. In germline, CDR1 is MDHEN, CDR2 SYDVKM. This CDR3 contains 17 residues. The CDR3 protein is CASSSRTGTRGNQPQHF. CDR3 in DNA: TGTGCCAGCAGTTCGCGGACAGGAACGCGGGGCAATCAGCCCCAGCATTTT.

The chain uses TRBV27 and TRBJ1-5; TRBD1 is a possible D gene (6 bases). Germline loops: CDR1 MNHEY, CDR2 SMNVEV (reference sequence). This CDR3 is built from 13 residues. Trimming stripped 8 bases from V and 6 bases from J, with 14 bases between. The CDR3 reads CASGTGSFQPQHF. CDR3 DNA sequence: TGTGCCAGCGGAACAGGGTCGTTTCAGCCCCAGCATTTT.

This clonotype showed up just a few times. This sequence joins TRBV20-1 and TRBJ1-5; D is possibly TRBD1 (5 bases). CDR3 length: 15 residues. Germline CDR1 DFQATT, CDR2 SNEGSKA (reference sequence). The V end lost 5 bases, the J end lost 3 bases, and 17 bases lay between the germline ends. The CDR3 DNA follows: TGCAGTGCTGGGGGGGTCCGGGACGTCAATCAGCCCCAGCATTTT. Its protein is CSAGGVRDVNQPQHF.

This clonotype was observed at least ten times. CDR3: CASSLHRQGRGEQYF. DNA for the CDR3: TGTGCCAGCAGCTTACACAGACAGGGGAGAGGCGAGCAGTACTTC. J is TRBJ2-7 and V is TRBV7-3, with TRBD1 matching over 8 bases. Per germline, CDR1 SGHTA and CDR2 FQGTGA. V shed 2 bases, J shed 6 bases, and the junction held 9 bases outside the gene matches. There are 15 residues in the CDR3.

In its sample, this clonotype was seen many times. V usage is TRBV5-1 and J usage is TRBJ1-1; D unresolved. CDR1 is SGHRS and CDR2 is YFSETQ in the germline V gene. V was clipped by 0 bases and J by 3 bases, with 12 bases between them. This CDR3 comprises 15 residues. CDR3 sequence reads: CASSLGSGMYTEAFF. In DNA form, the CDR3 reads TGCGCCAGCAGCTTGGGGTCGGGGATGTACACTGAAGCTTTCTTT.

This clonotype was seen more than once but under ten times. This rearrangement joins TRBV3-1 to TRBJ2-7, with 7 bases fitting TRBD1. Per the germline V gene, CDR1 is LGHDT and CDR2 is YNNKEL (reference sequence). This CDR3 spans 14 amino acids. Trimming cost V 3 bases and J 2 bases; bases outside gene matches: 4. CDR3 sequence: CASSQGTVPYEQYV. In DNA, the CDR3 is TGTGCCAGCAGCCAGGGGACAGTCCCCTACGAGCAGTACGTC.

The CDR3 DNA is TGTGCCAGCAGTTACTTCGGACTAGCGGATCAAGAGACCCAGTACTTC. Translation gives CASSYFGLADQETQYF. The chain links TRBV6-5 to TRBJ2-5, with 10 bases fitting TRBD2. The CDR3 covers 16 residues. The trim removed 1 base at V and 2 bases at J, leaving 4 bases unmatched. Germline lookup yields CDR1 MNHEY and CDR2 SVGAGI.

In its sample, this clonotype was seen many times. The chain combines TRBV4-1 with TRBJ1-1, with D maybe TRBD1 (5 bases). This CDR3 spans 16 amino acids. V was clipped by 1 base and J by 1 base, with 13 bases between them. Germline V gene data show CDR1 as MGHRA and CDR2 as YSYEKL. CDR3: CASSQAFGGSNTEAFF. The CDR3 DNA reads TGCGCCAGCAGCCAAGCCTTCGGGGGTTCGAACACTGAAGCTTTCTTT.

There are a few counts of this clonotype. The chain uses TRBV6-5 and TRBJ2-7, with 7 bases that match TRBD2. Trimming took 0 bases from V and 3 from J; bases not matched to a gene: 2. The CDR3 is 14 residues long. Germline CDR1 and CDR2: MNHEY and SVGAGI. CDR3 in amino acids: CASSYSGTNYEQYF. The CDR3 coding sequence is TGTGCCAGCAGTTACTCCGGGACTAACTACGAGCAGTACTTC.

The rearrangement joins TRBV11-2 to TRBJ2-7; possible D gene TRBD1, 6 bases. Trimming removed 0 bases from V and 0 bases from J, with 9 bases in between. Germline values: CDR1 SGHAT, CDR2 FQNNGV. The CDR3 runs 15 residues. The DNA for the CDR3 is TGTGCCAGCAGCTTAGAGGGGGCCCTCTCCTACGAGCAGTACGTC. As protein: CASSLEGALSYEQYV.

The chain uses TRBV5-1 and TRBJ2-3; D uncertain. Germline V gene sequence: CDR1 SGHRS, CDR2 YFSETQ. V was cut by 2 bases and J by 2 bases, with 12 bases left in between. This CDR3 is built from 15 residues. The CDR3 DNA reads as TGCGCCAGCAGCTTTGAGGACGGCCACACAGATACGCAGTATTTT. It codes for CASSFEDGHTDTQYF. The entire variable domain, with the rest obtained from reference TRBV5-1 and TRBJ2-3, is as follows: KAGVTQTPRYLIKTRGQQVTLSCSPISGHRSVSWYQQTPGQGLQFLFEYFSETQRNKGNFPGRFSGRQFSNSRSEMNVSTLELGDSALYLCASSFEDGHTDTQYFGPGTRLTVL.

This chain links TRBV27 with TRBJ2-1; TRBD2 agrees at 11 bases. J gave up 9 bases and V 0 bases, and 7 bases lay outside the gene matches. The CDR3 runs 16 residues. Germline V gene lookup returns CDR1 MNHEY and CDR2 SMNVEV (reference sequence). The CDR3 sequence: CASSLSIAGGYGEQFF. CDR3 nucleotides: TGTGCCAGCAGTTTATCAATAGCGGGAGGGTACGGTGAGCAGTTCTTC.

This clonotype has only a few counts. The DNA for the CDR3 is TGTGCCAGCAAAGACTGGACAGGGAACACCGGGGAGCTGTTTTTT. Its translation is CASKDWTGNTGELFF. The rearrangement joins TRBV6-1 to TRBJ2-2, with 7 bases that match TRBD1. The CDR3 totals 15 residues. The germline V gene has CDR1 MNHNS and CDR2 SASEGT. V lost 7 bases and J lost 1; bases outside the gene matches: 6.

This clonotype was found many times. The V call is TRBV7-9, the J call TRBJ2-7; TRBD2 might be the D (6 bases). The CDR3 runs 12 residues. V was clipped by 4 bases and J by 5 bases, with 9 bases between them. Germline V gives CDR1 SEHNR, CDR2 FQNEAQ (reference sequence). CDR3 sequence: CASSYGGDEQYF. In DNA form, the CDR3 reads TGTGCCAGCAGCTACGGGGGAGACGAGCAGTACTTC.

This clonotype has only a few counts. The genes are TRBV7-2 and TRBJ2-2, with TRBD2 as a possible D gene (6 bases). The germline gives CDR1 SGHTA, CDR2 FQGNSA. V was clipped by 0 bases and J by 5 bases, with 19 bases between them. CDR3 length: 18 amino acids. In DNA form, the CDR3 reads TGTGCCAGCAGCTTAGCTTTGCTGGGGGGTACGGCTACCGGGGAGCTGTTTTTT. It codes for CASSLALLGGTATGELFF.

The chain has TRBV7-6 and TRBJ2-2, with 9 bases fitting TRBD1. This CDR3 has 17 amino acids. Looked up from germline, CDR1 is SGHVS and CDR2 is FNYEAQ. Trimming removed 4 bases from V and 3 bases from J; junction bases left unmatched: 9. The CDR3 sequence: CASSSRTGTGHTGELFF. The CDR3 nucleotides read TGTGCCAGCAGCTCCCGGACCGGGACAGGGCACACCGGGGAGCTGTTTTTT.

This clonotype was recorded many times. V is TRBV5-5 and J is TRBJ2-7; weak D call: TRBD1 (5 bases). The V end lost 0 bases, the J end lost 3 bases, and 13 bases lay between the germline ends. Looked up from germline, CDR1 is SGHKS and CDR2 is YYEKEE (reference sequence). CDR3 length equals 15 residues. The CDR3 region has the DNA TGTGCCAGCAGCTTGGAGGGGTCCCTCCTCTACGAGCAGTACTTC. Translated: CASSLEGSLLYEQYF.

J is TRBJ2-2 and V is TRBV11-3, with a tentative D call TRBD1 (6 bases). This CDR3 has 16 amino acids. Germline V gene data show CDR1 as SGHNT and CDR2 as YENEEA. V was trimmed by 9 bases and J by 0 bases, leaving 17 bases between them. CDR3 nucleotides: TGTGCCAGAGATCCCTGGACAGAGGCGAACACCGGGGAGCTGTTTTTT. Encoded protein: CARDPWTEANTGELFF.

This clonotype was seen more than once but under ten times. The rearrangement uses TRBV14 and TRBJ2-7; D is tentatively TRBD1 or TRBD2 (5 bases each). Germline V gene lookup returns CDR1 SGHDN and CDR2 FVKESK. V was shortened by 4 bases and J by 2 bases, with 18 bases between the two germline ends. The CDR3 is 16 amino acids. CDR3 sequence reads: CASSLPPPGLTYEQYF. For the CDR3, the DNA is TGTGCCAGCAGCCTACCCCCCCCGGGGCTTACCTACGAGCAGTACTTC.

This clonotype has a count of ten or more. The gene calls are TRBV7-8 and TRBJ2-1; TRBD1 matches at 8 bases. The J segment lost 6 bases and the V segment lost 5 bases, leaving 6 bases of the junction unmatched. This CDR3 is 14 amino acids long. Germline V gene data show CDR1 as SGHVS and CDR2 as FQNEAQ. DNA for the CDR3: TGTGCCAGCAGCCCGGACAGGGTGGGCAATGAGCAGTTCTTC. It is translated as CASSPDRVGNEQFF.

V gene TRBV15 combines with J gene TRBJ2-2; D call uncertain. Germline CDR1 reads LNHNV; CDR2 reads YYDKDF (reference sequence). This CDR3 has 17 amino acids. V was clipped by 3 bases and J by 5 bases, with 19 bases between them. CDR3 sequence: CATSSLRVGPDTGELFF. The CDR3 DNA reads TGTGCCACCAGCAGTTTAAGAGTTGGGCCAGATACCGGGGAGCTGTTTTTT.